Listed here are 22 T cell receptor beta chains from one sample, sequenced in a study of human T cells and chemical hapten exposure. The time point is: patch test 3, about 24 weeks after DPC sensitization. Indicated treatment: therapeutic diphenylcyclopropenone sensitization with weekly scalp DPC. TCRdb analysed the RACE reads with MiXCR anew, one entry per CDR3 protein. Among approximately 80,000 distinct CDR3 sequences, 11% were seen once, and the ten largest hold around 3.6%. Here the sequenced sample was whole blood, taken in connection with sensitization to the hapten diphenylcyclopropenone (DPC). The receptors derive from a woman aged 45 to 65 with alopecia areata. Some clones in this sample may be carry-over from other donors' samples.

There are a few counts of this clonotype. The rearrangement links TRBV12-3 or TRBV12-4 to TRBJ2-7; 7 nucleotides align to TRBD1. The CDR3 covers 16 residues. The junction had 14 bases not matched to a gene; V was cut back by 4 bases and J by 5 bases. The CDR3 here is CASSWPGQPKPNEQYF. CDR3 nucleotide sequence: TGTGCCAGCAGTTGGCCGGGACAGCCTAAGCCCAACGAGCAGTACTTC.

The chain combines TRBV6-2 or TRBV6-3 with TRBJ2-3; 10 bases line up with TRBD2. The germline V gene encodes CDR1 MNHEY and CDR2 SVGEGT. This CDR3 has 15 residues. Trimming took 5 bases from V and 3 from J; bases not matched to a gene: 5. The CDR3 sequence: CASSQLAGLTDTQYF. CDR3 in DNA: TGTGCCAGCAGTCAACTAGCGGGACTAACAGATACGCAGTATTTT.

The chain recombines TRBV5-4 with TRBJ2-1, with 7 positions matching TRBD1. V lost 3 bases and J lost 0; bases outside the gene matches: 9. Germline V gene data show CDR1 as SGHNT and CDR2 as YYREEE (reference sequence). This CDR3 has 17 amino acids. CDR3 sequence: CASSSPPRQGSYNEQFF. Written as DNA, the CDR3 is TGTGCCAGCAGCTCACCACCGAGACAGGGCTCCTACAATGAGCAGTTCTTC.

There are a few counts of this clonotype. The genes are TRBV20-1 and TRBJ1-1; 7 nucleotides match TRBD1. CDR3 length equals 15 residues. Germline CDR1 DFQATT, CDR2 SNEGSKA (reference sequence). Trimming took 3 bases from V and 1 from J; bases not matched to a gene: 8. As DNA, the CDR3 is TGCAGTGCTAGGGGCAAGGGACAGCCGAACACTGAAGCTTTCTTT. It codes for CSARGKGQPNTEAFF.

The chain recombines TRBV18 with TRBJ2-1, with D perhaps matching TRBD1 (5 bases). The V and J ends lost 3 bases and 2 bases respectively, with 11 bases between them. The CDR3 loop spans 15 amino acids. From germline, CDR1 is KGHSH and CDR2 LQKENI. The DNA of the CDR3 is TGTGCCAGCTCACCGATAACAGGTCCCTACAATGAGCAGTTCTTC. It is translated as CASSPITGPYNEQFF. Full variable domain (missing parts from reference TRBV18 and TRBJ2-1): NAGVMQNPRHLVRRRGQEARLRCSPMKGHSHVYWYRQLPEEGLKFMVYLQKENIIDESGMPKERFSAEFPKEGPSILRIQQVVRGDSAAYFCASSPITGPYNEQFFGPGTRLTVL.

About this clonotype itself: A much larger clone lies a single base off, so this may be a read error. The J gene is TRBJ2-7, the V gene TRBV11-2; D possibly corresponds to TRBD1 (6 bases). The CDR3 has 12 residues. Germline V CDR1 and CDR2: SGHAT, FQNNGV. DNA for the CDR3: TGTGCCAGCAGCTTAGGAGCAGGGGAGCAGCACTTC. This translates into CASSLGAGEQHF.

DNA for the CDR3: TGTGCCAGCAGCTTGGACAGGGCGGCAGATACGCAGTATTTT. This codes for CASSLDRAADTQYF. This chain joins TRBV7-3 and TRBJ2-3; the match to TRBD1 covers 8 bases. Germline CDR1 is SGHTA and CDR2 is FQGTGA. J lost 4 bases, V lost 3 bases, and 3 bases had no gene match. The CDR3 runs to 14 residues.

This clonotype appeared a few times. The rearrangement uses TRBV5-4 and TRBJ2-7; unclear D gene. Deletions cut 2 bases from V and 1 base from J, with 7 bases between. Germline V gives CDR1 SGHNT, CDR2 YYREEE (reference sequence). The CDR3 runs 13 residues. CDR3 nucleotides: TGTGCCAGCAGCTTCGTGAATTCCTACGAGCAGTACTTC. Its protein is CASSFVNSYEQYF.

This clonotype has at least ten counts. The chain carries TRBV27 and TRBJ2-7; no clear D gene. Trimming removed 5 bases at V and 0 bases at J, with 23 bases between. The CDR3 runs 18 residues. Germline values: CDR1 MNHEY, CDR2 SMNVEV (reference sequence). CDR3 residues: CASSPATPRQSLSYEQYF. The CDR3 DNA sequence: TGTGCCAGCAGTCCCGCTACTCCAAGGCAGTCCCTCTCCTACGAGCAGTACTTC.

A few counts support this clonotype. The CDR3 DNA sequence: TGTGCCAGCTCACCAAGGCGCGGGGGGCAAGAGACCCAGTACTTC. Translating it yields CASSPRRGGQETQYF. V gene TRBV18 combines with J gene TRBJ2-5; 8 bases map to TRBD2. There are 15 residues in the CDR3. Germline CDR1 and CDR2: KGHSH and LQKENI. V lost 2 bases and J lost 2; bases outside the gene matches: 4.

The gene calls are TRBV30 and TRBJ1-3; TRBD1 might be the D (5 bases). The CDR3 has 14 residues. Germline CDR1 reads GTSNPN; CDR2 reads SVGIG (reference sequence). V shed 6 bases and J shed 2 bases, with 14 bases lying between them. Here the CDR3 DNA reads TGTGCCTGCCCCGACAGAGGGACTGGAAACACCATATATTTT. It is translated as CACPDRGTGNTIYF.

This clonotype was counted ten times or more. In DNA, the CDR3 is TGTGCCAGCAGCCTTCCGGGACCCCTCGAGAAGCAGTACTTC. Its translation: CASSLPGPLEKQYF. This rearrangement joins TRBV7-8 to TRBJ2-7; D could derive from TRBD1 or TRBD2 (5 bases each). Germline V gene sequence: CDR1 SGHVS, CDR2 FQNEAQ. V was pared by 5 bases and J by 8 bases, with 19 bases between. This CDR3 is built from 14 residues.

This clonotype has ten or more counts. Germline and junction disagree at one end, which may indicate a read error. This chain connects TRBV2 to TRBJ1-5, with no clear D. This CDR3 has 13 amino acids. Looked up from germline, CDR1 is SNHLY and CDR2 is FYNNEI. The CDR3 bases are TGTGCCAGCAGTAGGTTCCCGGGCCTCATACAGCTTTTT. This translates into CASSRFPGLIQLF.

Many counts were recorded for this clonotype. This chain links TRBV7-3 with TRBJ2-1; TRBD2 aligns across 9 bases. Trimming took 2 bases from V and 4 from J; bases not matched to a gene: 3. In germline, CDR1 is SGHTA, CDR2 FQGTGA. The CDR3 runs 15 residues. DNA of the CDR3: TGTGCCAGCAGCTTACGGCTAGCGGGATACAATGAGCAGTTCTTC. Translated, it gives CASSLRLAGYNEQFF. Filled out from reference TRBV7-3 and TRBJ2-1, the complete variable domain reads GAGVSQTPSNKVTEKGKYVELRCDPISGHTALYWYRQSLGQGPEFLIYFQGTGAADDSGLPNDRFFAVRPEGSVSTLKIQRTERGDSAVYLCASSLRLAGYNEQFFGPGTRLTVL.

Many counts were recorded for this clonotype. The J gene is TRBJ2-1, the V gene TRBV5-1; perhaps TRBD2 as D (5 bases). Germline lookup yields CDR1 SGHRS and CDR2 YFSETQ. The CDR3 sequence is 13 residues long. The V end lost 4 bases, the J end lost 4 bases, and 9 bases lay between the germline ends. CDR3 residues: CASSRLAYNEQFF. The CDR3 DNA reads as TGCGCCAGCAGCCGGCTAGCTTACAATGAGCAGTTCTTC.

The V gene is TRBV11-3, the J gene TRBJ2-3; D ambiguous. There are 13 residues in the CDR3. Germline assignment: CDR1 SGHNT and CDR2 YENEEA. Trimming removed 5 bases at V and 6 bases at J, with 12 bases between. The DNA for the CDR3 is TGTGCCAGCAGCCCGATAATGCTGGATACGCAGTATTTT. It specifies CASSPIMLDTQYF. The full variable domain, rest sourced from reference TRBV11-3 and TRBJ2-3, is EAGVVQSPRYKIIEKKQPVAFWCNPISGHNTLYWYLQNLGQGPELLIRYENEEAVDDSQLPKDRFSAERLKGVDSTLKIQPAELGDSAVYLCASSPIMLDTQYFGPGTRLTVL.

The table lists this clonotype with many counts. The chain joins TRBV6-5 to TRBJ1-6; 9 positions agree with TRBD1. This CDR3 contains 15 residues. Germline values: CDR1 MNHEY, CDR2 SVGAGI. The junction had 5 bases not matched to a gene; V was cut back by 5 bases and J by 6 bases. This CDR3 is CASSAHRGLNSPLHF. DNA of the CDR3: TGTGCCAGCAGTGCCCACAGGGGGCTTAATTCACCCCTCCACTTT.

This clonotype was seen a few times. In DNA form, the CDR3 reads TGTGCCAGCAGTTCTCTCCATAATTCACCCCTCCACTTT. It yields the protein CASSSLHNSPLHF. This chain joins TRBV28 and TRBJ1-6; no clear D. The germline V gene encodes CDR1 MDHEN and CDR2 SYDVKM. This CDR3 has 13 residues. Trimming removed 4 bases at V and 5 bases at J, with 6 bases between. The complete variable domain, with remaining parts taken from reference TRBV28 and TRBJ1-6, reads DVKVTQSSRYLVKRTGEKVFLECVQDMDHENMFWYRQDPGLGLRLIYFSYDVKMKEKGDIPEGYSVSREKKERFSLILESASTNQTSMYLCASSSLHNSPLHFGNGTRLTVT.

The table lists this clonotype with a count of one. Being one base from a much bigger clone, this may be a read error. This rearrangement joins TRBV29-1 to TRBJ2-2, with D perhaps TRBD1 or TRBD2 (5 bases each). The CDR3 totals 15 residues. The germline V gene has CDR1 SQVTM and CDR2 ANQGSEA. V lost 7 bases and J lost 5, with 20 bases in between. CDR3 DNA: TGCAGCGCTCGCCCCGGGGCCACATGGACCGGGGAGCTGTTTTTT. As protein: CSARPGATWTGELFF.

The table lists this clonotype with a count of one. CDR3 region: CASSATYYEQYF. Here the CDR3 DNA reads TGTGCCAGTTCTGCGACTTATTACGAGCAGTACTTC. The chain links TRBV19 to TRBJ2-7; no clear D. The V end lost 8 bases, the J end lost 4 bases, and 12 bases lay between the germline ends. CDR3 length: 12 residues. Germline V gene data show CDR1 as LNHDA and CDR2 as SQIVND (reference sequence). Complete variable domain (other parts from reference TRBV19 and TRBJ2-7): DGGITQSPKYLFRKEGQNVTLSCEQNLNHDAMYWYRQDPGQGLRLIYYSQIVNDFQKGDIAEGYSVSREKKESFPLTVTSAQKNPTAFYLCASSATYYEQYFGPGTRLTVT.

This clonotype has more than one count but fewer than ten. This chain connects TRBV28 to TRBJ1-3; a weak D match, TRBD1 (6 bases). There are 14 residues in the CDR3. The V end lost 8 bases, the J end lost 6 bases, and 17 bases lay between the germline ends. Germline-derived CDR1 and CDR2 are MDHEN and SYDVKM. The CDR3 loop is CASGEGGPENTIYF. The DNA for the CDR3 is TGTGCCAGCGGCGAGGGGGGACCTGAAAACACCATATATTTT.

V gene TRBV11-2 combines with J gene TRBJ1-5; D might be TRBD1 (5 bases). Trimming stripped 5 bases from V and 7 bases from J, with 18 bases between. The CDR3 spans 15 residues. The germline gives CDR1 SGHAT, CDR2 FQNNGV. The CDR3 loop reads CASSPTGPDGQPQHF. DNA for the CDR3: TGTGCCAGCAGCCCGACGGGACCGGACGGGCAGCCCCAGCATTTT.